This is a list of T cell receptor beta chains from one sample in a study of CD8 T cells in ankylosing spondylitis. One entry per CDR3 protein results from TCRdb running MiXCR on the 5' RACE reads. The repertoire consists of approximately 220,000 distinct CDR3 sequences, with around a quarter occurring once and the leading ten covering 6.6%. The sample was blood, either unsorted or a sorted T cell fraction (not recorded which). These receptors were obtained from a male donor with ankylosing spondylitis or in good health (not recorded which). Both conserved end residues are part of each CDR3. The order of the fields is D gene, V gene, J gene, CDR3 length, clone size, CDR3 DNA, CDR3 protein. A D gene is named only where the DNA matches it firmly. Rows give clone size only sometimes, using once, few, many, or a class for an expanded clone.

d_call: TRBD2
v_call: TRBV20-1
j_call: TRBJ2-2
cdr3_length: 16
clone_size: NA
cdr3_nt: TGCAGTGCTACCTCCGGGACTAGCGGCAACACCGGGGAGCTGTTTTTT
cdr3_aa: CSATSGTSGNTGELFF

d_call: NA
v_call: TRBV7-8
j_call: TRBJ1-5
cdr3_length: 15
clone_size: many
cdr3_nt: TGTGCCAGCAGCTTAGATGGGGGGTCCAGACAGCCCCAGCATTTT
cdr3_aa: CASSLDGGSRQPQHF

d_call: NA
v_call: TRBV4-2
j_call: TRBJ1-2
cdr3_length: 15
clone_size: few
cdr3_nt: TGTGCCAGCAGCCAAGATGGGCAGGACAACTATGGCTACACCTTC
cdr3_aa: CASSQDGQDNYGYTF

d_call: NA
v_call: TRBV29-1
j_call: TRBJ2-1
cdr3_length: 13
clone_size: few
cdr3_nt: TGCAGCGTTACTCTCCTCAGAAGCGTCTTGCAGTTCTTC
cdr3_aa: CSVTLLRSVLQFF

d_call: NA
v_call: TRBV29-1
j_call: TRBJ2-1
cdr3_length: 14
clone_size: few
cdr3_nt: TGCAGCGTACATGATACCACGGGTTACAATGAGCAGTTCTTC
cdr3_aa: CSVHDTTGYNEQFF

d_call: TRBD2
v_call: TRBV6-1
j_call: TRBJ2-1
cdr3_length: 15
clone_size: many
cdr3_nt: TGTGCCAGCAGTCTCAGCGGGATAGCCTACAATGAGCAGTTCTTC
cdr3_aa: CASSLSGIAYNEQFF

d_call: TRBD1
v_call: TRBV20-1
j_call: TRBJ2-7
cdr3_length: 12
clone_size: NA
cdr3_nt: TGCAGTGCTTTCCCAGGGGGCCACGAGCAGTACTTC
cdr3_aa: CSAFPGGHEQYF

d_call: TRBD2
v_call: TRBV29-1
j_call: TRBJ2-1
cdr3_length: 15
clone_size: many
cdr3_nt: TGCAGCGTTGAGTGGCGGGAGCAGAATTACAATGAGCAGTTCTTC
cdr3_aa: CSVEWREQNYNEQFF

d_call: NA
v_call: TRBV20-1
j_call: TRBJ1-6
cdr3_length: 14
clone_size: few
cdr3_nt: TGCAGTGCTAGAGACCCAGATTATAATTCACCCCTCCACTTT
cdr3_aa: CSARDPDYNSPLHF

d_call: NA
v_call: TRBV20-1
j_call: TRBJ2-1
cdr3_length: 12
clone_size: once
cdr3_nt: TGCAGTGCTGCCCCAGAGCGCAATGAGCAGTTCTTC
cdr3_aa: CSAAPERNEQFF

d_call: NA
v_call: TRBV7-6
j_call: TRBJ1-4
cdr3_length: 16
clone_size: many
cdr3_nt: TGTGCCAGCAGCCGGATAGTCGCGAGAGTGGATGAAAAACTGTTTTTT
cdr3_aa: CASSRIVARVDEKLFF

d_call: NA
v_call: TRBV29-1
j_call: TRBJ2-7
cdr3_length: 13
clone_size: NA
cdr3_nt: TGCAGCGTTTTTGTTCCGGGTGGCTACGAGCAGTACTTC
cdr3_aa: CSVFVPGGYEQYF

d_call: TRBD1
v_call: TRBV7-8
j_call: TRBJ2-1
cdr3_length: 13
clone_size: NA
cdr3_nt: TGTGCCAGCAGCCCCCAGGGGGTTGGTGAGCAGTTCTTC
cdr3_aa: CASSPQGVGEQFF

d_call: TRBD1
v_call: TRBV5-1
j_call: TRBJ1-6
cdr3_length: 16
clone_size: NA
cdr3_nt: TGCGCCAGCAGCCCCATGAGGGGACAGGGAGATTCACCCCTCCACTTT
cdr3_aa: CASSPMRGQGDSPLHF